The 9 T cell receptor beta chains below come from one sample, sequenced in a study of CD8+ T cells in alopecia areata. Extracted RNA was reverse transcribed, and the resulting cDNA served as sequencing template. The repertoire was sequenced with immunoSEQ multiplex PCR; TCRdb's copy has only in-frame clones and lacks some. The profile covers more than 200,000 clones, with roughly 40% appearing a single time and 2% to 3% taken by the ten largest. Treatment noted: oral pan-JAK inhibitor, 5-10 mg twice daily. The specimen comprised CD4+ T cells sorted from blood, sampled at approximately week 36, from a patient treated with tofacitinib. The receptors were sampled from a human donor with alopecia areata.

The sample holds a few counts of this clone. The V gene is TRBV7-9, the J gene TRBJ2-6; D is ambiguous. CDR3 length: 18 amino acids. Germline V gene lookup returns CDR1 SEHNR and CDR2 FQNEAQ (reference sequence). Trimming removed 1 base at V and 0 bases at J, with 13 bases between. The CDR3: CASSLGIGTSSGANVLTF. The CDR3 DNA reads as TGTGCCAGCAGCTTAGGTATAGGCACAAGCTCTGGGGCCAACGTCCTGACTTTC.

The chain carries TRBV6-5 and TRBJ1-1, with D possibly TRBD1 on 6 matching bases. This CDR3 contains 14 residues. The germline V and J ends were trimmed by 8 bases and 6 bases, with 19 bases remaining between them. The germline V gene has CDR1 MNHEY and CDR2 SVGAGI. CDR3 loop: CASRGRGQASEAFF. The CDR3 DNA reads TGTGCCAGCCGGGGTCGGGGGCAGGCCTCTGAAGCTTTCTTT.

This clone occurred many times. The chain carries TRBV18 and TRBJ2-4, with D tentatively TRBD1 (6 bases). V was pared by 3 bases and J by 0 bases, with 12 bases between. The CDR3 extends over 16 amino acids. The germline V gene encodes CDR1 KGHSH and CDR2 LQKENI. Here the CDR3 DNA reads TGTGCCAGCTCACCGCCGGGACACCTAGCCAAAAACATTCAGTACTTC. Protein: CASSPPGHLAKNIQYF. The whole variable domain, remainder taken from reference TRBV18 and TRBJ2-4, is NAGVMQNPRHLVRRRGQEARLRCSPMKGHSHVYWYRQLPEEGLKFMVYLQKENIIDESGMPKERFSAEFPKEGPSILRIQQVVRGDSAAYFCASSPPGHLAKNIQYFGAGTRLSVL.

This chain links TRBV28 with TRBJ2-7, with no clear D. There are 12 residues in the CDR3. V lost 2 bases, J lost 1 base, and 3 bases lay in between. CDR1 and CDR2 from the germline V gene are MDHEN and SYDVKM. CDR3 in amino acids: CASSLLSYEQYF. The CDR3 DNA sequence: TGTGCCAGCAGTTTACTGTCCTACGAGCAGTACTTC.

The rearrangement joins TRBV4-1 to TRBJ2-2; a weak D match, TRBD1 (6 bases). Trimming shortened V by 4 bases and J by 1 base, and 10 bases separated the two germline ends. CDR3 length: 15 residues. Germline V lookup: CDR1 MGHRA, CDR2 YSYEKL. The CDR3 region has the DNA TGCGCCAGCAGCCCCGAGGACAGGAACACCGGGGAGCTGTTTTTT. It codes for CASSPEDRNTGELFF.

This clone was counted a few times. J is TRBJ2-2 and V is TRBV29-1; either TRBD1 or TRBD2 may supply D (5 bases each). Between the trimmed V and J ends, which lost 4 bases and 4 bases, there was a span of 16 bases. Germline V gene sequence: CDR1 SQVTM, CDR2 ANQGSEA. The CDR3 is 15 residues long. The CDR3 loop reads CSVGVLSGSTGELFF. The DNA for the CDR3 is TGCAGCGTTGGGGTCTTGTCAGGGAGCACCGGGGAGCTGTTTTTT.

The rearrangement links TRBV5-1 to TRBJ2-2, with D hard to call. V gave up 0 bases and J gave up 7 bases, with 13 bases separating them. Germline V gene data show CDR1 as SGHRS and CDR2 as YFSETQ. CDR3 length: 15 amino acids. CDR3 residues: CASSLDGPHNGELFF. The CDR3 DNA reads as TGCGCCAGCAGCTTGGATGGGCCTCACAACGGGGAGCTGTTTTTT.

In this sample, this clone turned up a few times. This chain uses TRBV29-1 with TRBJ2-6; D is unresolved. The V gene lost 0 bases and the J gene lost 4 bases, with 7 bases spanning the gap. The CDR3 length is 14 residues. The germline gives CDR1 SQVTM, CDR2 ANQGSEA. The CDR3 DNA follows: TGCAGCGTTGAAGATCCACCCGGGGCCAACGTCCTGACTTTC. It translates to CSVEDPPGANVLTF.

This clone was seen more than once but under ten times. The V gene is TRBV7-2, the J gene TRBJ2-5, with 8 bases identical to TRBD1. J was trimmed by 5 bases and V by 3 bases; bases with no gene match: 5. The CDR3 is 14 amino acids. Germline loops: CDR1 SGHTA, CDR2 FQGNSA. For the CDR3, the DNA is TGTGCCAGCAGCTTGGACAGGGCGTGGGAGACCCAGTACTTC. Amino acid sequence: CASSLDRAWETQYF. The variable domain in full, completed from reference TRBV7-2 and TRBJ2-5, reads GAGVSQSPSNKVTEKGKDVELRCDPISGHTALYWYRQSLGQGLEFLIYFQGNSAPDKSGLPSDRFSAERTGGSVSTLTIQRTQQEDSAVYLCASSLDRAWETQYFGPGTRLLVL.